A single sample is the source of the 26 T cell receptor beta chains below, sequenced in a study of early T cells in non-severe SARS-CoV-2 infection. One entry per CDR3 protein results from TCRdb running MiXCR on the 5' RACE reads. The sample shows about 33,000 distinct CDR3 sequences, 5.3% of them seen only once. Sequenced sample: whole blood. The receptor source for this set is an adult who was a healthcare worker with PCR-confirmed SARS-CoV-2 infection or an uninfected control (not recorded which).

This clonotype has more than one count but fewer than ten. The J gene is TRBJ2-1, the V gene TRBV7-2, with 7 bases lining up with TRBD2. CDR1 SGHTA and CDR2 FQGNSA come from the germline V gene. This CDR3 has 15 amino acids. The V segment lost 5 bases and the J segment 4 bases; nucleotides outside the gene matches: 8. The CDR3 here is CASSRPGGGYNEQFF. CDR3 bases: TGTGCCAGCAGCCGCCCCGGCGGGGGATACAATGAGCAGTTCTTC.

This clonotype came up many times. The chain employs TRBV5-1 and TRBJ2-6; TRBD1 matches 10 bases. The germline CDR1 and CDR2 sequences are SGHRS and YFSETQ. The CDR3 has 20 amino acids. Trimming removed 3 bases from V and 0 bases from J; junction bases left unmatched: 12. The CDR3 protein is CASSSPGDRGLSSGANVLTF. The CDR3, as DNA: TGCGCCAGCAGCTCACCCGGGGACAGGGGACTCAGCTCTGGGGCCAACGTCCTGACTTTC.

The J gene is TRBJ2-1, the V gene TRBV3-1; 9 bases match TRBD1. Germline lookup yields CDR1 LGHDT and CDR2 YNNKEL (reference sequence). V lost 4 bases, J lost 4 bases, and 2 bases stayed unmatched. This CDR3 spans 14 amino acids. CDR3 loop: CASSPGQGYNEQFF. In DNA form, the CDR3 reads TGTGCCAGCAGCCCGGGACAGGGTTACAATGAGCAGTTCTTC.

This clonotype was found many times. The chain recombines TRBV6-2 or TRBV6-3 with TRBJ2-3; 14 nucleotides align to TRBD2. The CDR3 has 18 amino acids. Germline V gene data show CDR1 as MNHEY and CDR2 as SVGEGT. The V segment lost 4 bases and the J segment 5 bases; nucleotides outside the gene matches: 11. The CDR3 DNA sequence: TGTGCCAGCAGTTCCCTAAGAGGACTAGCGGGAGGTGGAGATACGCAGTATTTT. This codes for CASSSLRGLAGGGDTQYF.

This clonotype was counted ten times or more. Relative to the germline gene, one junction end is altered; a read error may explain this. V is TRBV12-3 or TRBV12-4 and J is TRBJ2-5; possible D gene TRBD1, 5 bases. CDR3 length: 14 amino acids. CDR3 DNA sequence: TGTGCCAGCAGTTTAAGGGGATCCCAAGGGACCCAGTACTTC. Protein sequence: CASSLRGSQGTQYF.

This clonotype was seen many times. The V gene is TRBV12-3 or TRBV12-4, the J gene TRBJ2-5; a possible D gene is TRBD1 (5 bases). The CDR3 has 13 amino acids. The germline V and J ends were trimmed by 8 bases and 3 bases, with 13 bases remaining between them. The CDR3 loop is CASSLTEKETQYF. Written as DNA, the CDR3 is TGTGCCAGCTCCCTGACAGAGAAAGAGACCCAGTACTTC.

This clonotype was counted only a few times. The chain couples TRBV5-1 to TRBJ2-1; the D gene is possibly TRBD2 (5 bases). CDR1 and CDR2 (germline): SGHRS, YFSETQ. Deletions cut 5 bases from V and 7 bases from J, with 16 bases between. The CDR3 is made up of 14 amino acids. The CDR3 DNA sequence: TGCGCCAGCAGTCGATCGGACGGGGTAAATGAGCAGTTCTTC. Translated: CASSRSDGVNEQFF.

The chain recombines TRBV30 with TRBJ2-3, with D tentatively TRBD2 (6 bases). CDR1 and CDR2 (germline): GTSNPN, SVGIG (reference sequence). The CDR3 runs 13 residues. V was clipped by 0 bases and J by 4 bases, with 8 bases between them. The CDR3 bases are TGTGCCTGGAGTGTGAGGAGGGCAGATACGCAGTATTTT. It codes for CAWSVRRADTQYF.

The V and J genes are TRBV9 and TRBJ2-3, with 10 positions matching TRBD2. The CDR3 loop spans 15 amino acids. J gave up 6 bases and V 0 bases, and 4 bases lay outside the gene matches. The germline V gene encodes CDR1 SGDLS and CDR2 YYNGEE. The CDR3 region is CASSVVAGGGDTQYF. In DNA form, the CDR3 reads TGTGCCAGCAGCGTAGTAGCGGGAGGCGGGGATACGCAGTATTTT.

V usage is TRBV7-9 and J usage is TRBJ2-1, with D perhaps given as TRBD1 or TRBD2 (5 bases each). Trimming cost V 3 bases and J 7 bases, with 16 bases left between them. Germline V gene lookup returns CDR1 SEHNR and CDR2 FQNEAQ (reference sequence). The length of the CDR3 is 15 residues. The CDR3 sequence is CASSFGQGTGNEQFF. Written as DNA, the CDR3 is TGTGCCAGCAGCTTTGGGCAGGGCACGGGGAATGAGCAGTTCTTC.

The CDR3 spells CASSLEQSSYNEQFF. For the CDR3, the DNA is TGTGCCAGCAGTTTGGAGCAGAGCTCCTACAATGAGCAGTTCTTC. The rearrangement uses TRBV28 and TRBJ2-1; unclear D gene. Germline CDR1 is MDHEN and CDR2 is SYDVKM. The germline V and J ends were trimmed by 3 bases and 0 bases, with 9 bases remaining between them. The CDR3 has 15 residues.

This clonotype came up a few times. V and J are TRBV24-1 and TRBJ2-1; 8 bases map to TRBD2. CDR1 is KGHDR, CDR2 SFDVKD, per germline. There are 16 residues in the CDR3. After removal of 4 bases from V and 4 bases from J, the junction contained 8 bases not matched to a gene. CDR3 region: CATSESGTRSYNEQFF. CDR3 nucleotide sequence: TGTGCCACCAGTGAATCCGGGACTAGGTCTTACAATGAGCAGTTCTTC.

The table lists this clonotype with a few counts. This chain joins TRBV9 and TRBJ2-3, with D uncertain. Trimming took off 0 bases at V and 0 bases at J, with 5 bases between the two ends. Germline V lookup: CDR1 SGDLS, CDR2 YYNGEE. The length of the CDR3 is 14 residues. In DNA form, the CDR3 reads TGTGCCAGCAGCGTAGTTCCTAGCACAGATACGCAGTATTTT. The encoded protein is CASSVVPSTDTQYF. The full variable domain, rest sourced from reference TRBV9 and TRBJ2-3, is DSGVTQTPKHLITATGQRVTLRCSPRSGDLSVYWYQQSLDQGLQFLIQYYNGEERAKGNILERFSAQQFPDLHSELNLSSLELGDSALYFCASSVVPSTDTQYFGPGTRLTVL.

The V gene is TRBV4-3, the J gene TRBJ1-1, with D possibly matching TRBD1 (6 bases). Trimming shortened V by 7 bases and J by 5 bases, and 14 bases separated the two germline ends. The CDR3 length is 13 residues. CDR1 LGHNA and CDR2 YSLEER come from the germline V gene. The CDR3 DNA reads TGCGCCAGCATGGCCGGGGGCGAGACTGAAGCTTTCTTT. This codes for CASMAGGETEAFF.

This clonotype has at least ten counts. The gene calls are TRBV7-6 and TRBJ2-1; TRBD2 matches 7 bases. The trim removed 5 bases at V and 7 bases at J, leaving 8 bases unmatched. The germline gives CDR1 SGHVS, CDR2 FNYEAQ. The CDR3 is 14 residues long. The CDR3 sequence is CASSRRGGSNEQFF. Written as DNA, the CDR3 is TGTGCCAGCAGCCGAAGAGGCGGGAGTAATGAGCAGTTCTTC. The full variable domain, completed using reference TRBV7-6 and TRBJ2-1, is GAGVSQSPRYKVTKRGQDVALRCDPISGHVSLYWYRQALGQGPEFLTYFNYEAQQDKSGLPNDRFSAERPEGSISTLTIQRTEQRDSAMYRCASSRRGGSNEQFFGPGTRLTVL.

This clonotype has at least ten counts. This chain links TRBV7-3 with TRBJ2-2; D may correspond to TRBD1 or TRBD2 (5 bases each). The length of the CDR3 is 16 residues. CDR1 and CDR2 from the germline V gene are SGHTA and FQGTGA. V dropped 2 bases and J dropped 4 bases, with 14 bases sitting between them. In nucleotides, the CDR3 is TGTGCCAGCAGCTTATTAGGGACGGGTGGCACCGGGGAGCTGTTTTTT. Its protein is CASSLLGTGGTGELFF.

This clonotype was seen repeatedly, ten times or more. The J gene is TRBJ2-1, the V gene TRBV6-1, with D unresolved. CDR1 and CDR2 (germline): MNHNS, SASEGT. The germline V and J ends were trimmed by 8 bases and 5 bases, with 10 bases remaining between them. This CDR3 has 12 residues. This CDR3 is CASVVRNNEQFF. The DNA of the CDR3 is TGTGCCAGCGTGGTTCGCAACAATGAGCAGTTCTTC.

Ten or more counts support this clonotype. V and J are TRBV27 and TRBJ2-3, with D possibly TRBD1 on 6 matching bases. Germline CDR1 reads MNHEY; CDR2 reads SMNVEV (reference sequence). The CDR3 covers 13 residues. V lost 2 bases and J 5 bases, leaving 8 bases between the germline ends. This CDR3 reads CASSLMGQDTQYF. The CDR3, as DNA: TGTGCCAGCAGTTTAATGGGACAAGATACGCAGTATTTT.

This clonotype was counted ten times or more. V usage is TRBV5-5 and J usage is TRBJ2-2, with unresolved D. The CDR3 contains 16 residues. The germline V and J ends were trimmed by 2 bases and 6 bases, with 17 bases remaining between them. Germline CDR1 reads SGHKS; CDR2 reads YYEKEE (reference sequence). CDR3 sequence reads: CASSFYSGSRAGELFF. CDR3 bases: TGTGCCAGCAGCTTTTACTCCGGGTCTAGGGCCGGGGAGCTGTTTTTT.

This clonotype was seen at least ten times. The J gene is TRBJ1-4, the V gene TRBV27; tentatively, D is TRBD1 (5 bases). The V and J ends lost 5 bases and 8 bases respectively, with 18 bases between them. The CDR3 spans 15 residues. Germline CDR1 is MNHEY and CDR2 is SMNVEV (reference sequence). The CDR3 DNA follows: TGTGCCAGCAGTCCAAGGGACGCCACGGAGGAAAAACTGTTTTTT. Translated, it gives CASSPRDATEEKLFF.

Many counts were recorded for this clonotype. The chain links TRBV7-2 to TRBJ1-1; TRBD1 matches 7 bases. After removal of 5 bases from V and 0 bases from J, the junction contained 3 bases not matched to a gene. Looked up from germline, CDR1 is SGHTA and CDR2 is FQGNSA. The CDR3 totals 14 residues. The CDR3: CASSATGVNTEAFF. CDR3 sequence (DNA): TGTGCCAGCAGCGCAACAGGGGTGAACACTGAAGCTTTCTTT.

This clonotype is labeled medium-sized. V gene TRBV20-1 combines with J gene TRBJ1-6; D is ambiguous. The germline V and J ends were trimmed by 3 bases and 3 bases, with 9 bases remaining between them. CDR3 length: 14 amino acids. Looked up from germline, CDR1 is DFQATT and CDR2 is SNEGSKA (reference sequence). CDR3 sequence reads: CSASTVSYNSPLHF. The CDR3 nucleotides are TGCAGTGCTAGTACAGTTAGCTATAATTCACCCCTCCACTTT.

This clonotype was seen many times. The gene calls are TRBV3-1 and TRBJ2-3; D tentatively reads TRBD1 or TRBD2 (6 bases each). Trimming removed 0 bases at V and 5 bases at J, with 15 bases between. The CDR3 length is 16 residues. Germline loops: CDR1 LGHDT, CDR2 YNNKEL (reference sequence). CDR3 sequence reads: CASSQEGGPVEDTQYF. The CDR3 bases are TGTGCCAGCAGCCAAGAAGGGGGGCCAGTTGAAGATACGCAGTATTTT.

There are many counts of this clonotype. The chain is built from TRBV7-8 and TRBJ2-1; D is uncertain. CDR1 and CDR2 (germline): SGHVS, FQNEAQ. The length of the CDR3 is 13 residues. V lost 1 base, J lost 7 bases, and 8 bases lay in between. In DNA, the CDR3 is TGTGCCAGCAGCTTAGAGACGAGGAATGAGCAGTTCTTC. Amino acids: CASSLETRNEQFF.

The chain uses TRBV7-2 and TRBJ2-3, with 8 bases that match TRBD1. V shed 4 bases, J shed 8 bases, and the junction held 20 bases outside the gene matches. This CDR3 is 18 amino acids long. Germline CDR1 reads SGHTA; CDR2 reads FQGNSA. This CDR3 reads CASSSLVYRGANFITQYF. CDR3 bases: TGTGCCAGCAGCTCCCTCGTGTACAGGGGGGCTAATTTTATTACGCAGTATTTT.

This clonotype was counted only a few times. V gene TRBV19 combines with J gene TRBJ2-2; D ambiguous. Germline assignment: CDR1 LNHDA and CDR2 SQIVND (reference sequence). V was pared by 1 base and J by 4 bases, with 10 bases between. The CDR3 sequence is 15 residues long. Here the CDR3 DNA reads TGTGCCAGTAGTATAGGAAGCCGTGGCACCGGGGAGCTGTTTTTT. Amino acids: CASSIGSRGTGELFF.